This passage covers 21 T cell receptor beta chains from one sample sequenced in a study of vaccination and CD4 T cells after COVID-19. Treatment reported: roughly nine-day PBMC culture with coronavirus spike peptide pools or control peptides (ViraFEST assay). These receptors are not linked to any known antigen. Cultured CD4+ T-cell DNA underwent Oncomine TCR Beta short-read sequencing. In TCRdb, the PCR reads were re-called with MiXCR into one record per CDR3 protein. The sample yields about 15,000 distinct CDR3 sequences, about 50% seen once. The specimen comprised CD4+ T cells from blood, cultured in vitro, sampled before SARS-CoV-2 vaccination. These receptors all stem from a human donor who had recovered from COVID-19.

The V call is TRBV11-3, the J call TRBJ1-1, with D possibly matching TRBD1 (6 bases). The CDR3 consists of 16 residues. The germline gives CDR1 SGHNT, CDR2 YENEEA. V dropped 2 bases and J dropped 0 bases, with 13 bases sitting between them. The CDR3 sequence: CASSLFRGSLNTEAFF. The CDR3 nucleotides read TGTGCCAGCAGCTTATTCAGGGGCTCCCTGAACACTGAAGCTTTCTTT.

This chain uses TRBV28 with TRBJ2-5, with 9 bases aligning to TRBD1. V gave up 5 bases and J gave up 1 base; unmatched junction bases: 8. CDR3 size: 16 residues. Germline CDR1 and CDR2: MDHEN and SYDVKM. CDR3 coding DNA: TGTGCCAGCAGTAAATCCGGGACAGGGTTCCAAGAGACCCAGTACTTC. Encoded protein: CASSKSGTGFQETQYF.

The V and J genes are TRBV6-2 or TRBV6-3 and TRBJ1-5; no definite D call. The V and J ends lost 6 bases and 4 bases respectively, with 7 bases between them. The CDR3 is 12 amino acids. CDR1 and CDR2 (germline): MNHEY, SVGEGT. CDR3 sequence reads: CASRDGNQPQHF. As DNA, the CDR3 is TGTGCCAGCAGGGACGGGAATCAGCCCCAGCATTTT.

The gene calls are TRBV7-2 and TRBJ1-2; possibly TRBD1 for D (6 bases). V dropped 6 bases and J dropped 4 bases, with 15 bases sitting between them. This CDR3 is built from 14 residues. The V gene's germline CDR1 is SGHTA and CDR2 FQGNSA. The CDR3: CASRSGARIYGYTF. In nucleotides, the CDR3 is TGTGCCAGCAGGTCAGGGGCCAGGATCTATGGCTACACCTTC.

The CDR3 DNA is TGTGCCAGCAATCGCCAGGGTTTGGGCACTGAAGCTTTCTTT. Translation gives CASNRQGLGTEAFF. This chain joins TRBV6-1 and TRBJ1-1; the D gene is possibly TRBD1 (5 bases). CDR3 size: 14 residues. CDR1 is MNHNS and CDR2 is SASEGT in the germline V gene. V was clipped by 7 bases and J by 4 bases, with 16 bases between them.

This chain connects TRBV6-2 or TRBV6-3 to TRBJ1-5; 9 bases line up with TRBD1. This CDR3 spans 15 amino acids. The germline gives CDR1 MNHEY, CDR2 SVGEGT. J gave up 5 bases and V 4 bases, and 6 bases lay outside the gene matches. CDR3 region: CASSWTGAEDQPQHF. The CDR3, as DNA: TGTGCCAGCAGTTGGACAGGGGCTGAGGATCAGCCCCAGCATTTT.

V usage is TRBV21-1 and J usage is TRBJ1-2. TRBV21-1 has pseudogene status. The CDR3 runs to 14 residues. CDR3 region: CASSNQSTLYGYTF. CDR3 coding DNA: TGTGCCAGCAGCAATCAGAGTACACTCTATGGCTACACCTTC.

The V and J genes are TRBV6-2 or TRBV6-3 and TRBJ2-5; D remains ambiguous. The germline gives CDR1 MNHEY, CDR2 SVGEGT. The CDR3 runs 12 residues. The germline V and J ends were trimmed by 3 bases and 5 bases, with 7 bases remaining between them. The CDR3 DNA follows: TGTGCCAGCAGTTATCGCCCTGAGACCCAGTACTTC. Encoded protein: CASSYRPETQYF.

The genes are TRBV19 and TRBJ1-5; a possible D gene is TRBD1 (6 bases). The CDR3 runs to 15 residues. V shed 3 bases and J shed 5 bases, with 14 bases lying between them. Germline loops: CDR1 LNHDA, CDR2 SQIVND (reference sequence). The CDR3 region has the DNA TGTGCCAGTAGTATTGGGGTCGGGGGCCATCAGCCCCAGCATTTT. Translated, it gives CASSIGVGGHQPQHF.

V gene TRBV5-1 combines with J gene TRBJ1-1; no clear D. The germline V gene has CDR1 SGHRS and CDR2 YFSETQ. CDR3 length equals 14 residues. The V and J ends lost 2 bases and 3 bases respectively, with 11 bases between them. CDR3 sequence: CASSLNGEYTEAFF. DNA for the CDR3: TGCGCCAGCAGCTTAAACGGAGAATACACTGAAGCTTTCTTT.

The CDR3 here is CASSPRVRLNTEAFF. DNA for the CDR3: TGTGCCAGCAGCCCCAGGGTCAGGCTGAACACTGAAGCTTTCTTT. V and J are TRBV6-1 and TRBJ1-1, with TRBD1 as a possible D gene (5 bases). Per germline, CDR1 MNHNS and CDR2 SASEGT. The CDR3 sequence is 15 residues long. Trimming left V 6 bases short and J 0 bases short, with 14 bases between.

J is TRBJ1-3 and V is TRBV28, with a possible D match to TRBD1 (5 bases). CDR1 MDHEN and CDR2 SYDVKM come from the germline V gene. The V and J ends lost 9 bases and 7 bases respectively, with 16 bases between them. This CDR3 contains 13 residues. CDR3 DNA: TGTGCCAGTCAGCGGCAGGGAAGGAACACCATATATTTT. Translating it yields CASQRQGRNTIYF.

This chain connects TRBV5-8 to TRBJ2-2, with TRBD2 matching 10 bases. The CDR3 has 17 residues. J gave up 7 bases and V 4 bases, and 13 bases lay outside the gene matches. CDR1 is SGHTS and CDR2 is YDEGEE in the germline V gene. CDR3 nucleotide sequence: TGTGCCAGCAGCGGTGGTTGGCTAGCGGGAGCCGACGGGGAGCTGTTTTTT. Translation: CASSGGWLAGADGELFF.

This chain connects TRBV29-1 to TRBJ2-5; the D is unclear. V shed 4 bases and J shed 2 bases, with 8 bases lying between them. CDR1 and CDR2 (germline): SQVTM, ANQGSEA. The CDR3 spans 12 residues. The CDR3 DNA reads TGCAGCGTTGGGCAGGCTCAAGAGACCCAGTACTTC. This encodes CSVGQAQETQYF.

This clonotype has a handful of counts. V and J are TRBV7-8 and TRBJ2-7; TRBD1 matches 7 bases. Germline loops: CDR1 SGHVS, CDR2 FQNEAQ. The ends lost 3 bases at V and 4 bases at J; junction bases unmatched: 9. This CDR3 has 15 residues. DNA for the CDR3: TGTGCCAGCAGCTTGGCCGGGACAGTAATGTACGAGCAGTACTTC. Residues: CASSLAGTVMYEQYF. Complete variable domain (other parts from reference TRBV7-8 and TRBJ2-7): GAGVSQSPRYKVAKRGQDVALRCDPISGHVSLFWYQQALGQGPEFLTYFQNEAQLDKSGLPSDRFFAERPEGSVSTLKIQRTQQEDSAVYLCASSLAGTVMYEQYFGPGTRLTVT.

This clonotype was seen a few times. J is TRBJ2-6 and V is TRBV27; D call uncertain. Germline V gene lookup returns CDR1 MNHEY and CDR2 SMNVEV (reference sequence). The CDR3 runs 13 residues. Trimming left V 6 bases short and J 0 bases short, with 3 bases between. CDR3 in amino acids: CASRHSGANVLTF. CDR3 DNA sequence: TGTGCCAGCAGGCACTCTGGGGCCAACGTCCTGACTTTC.

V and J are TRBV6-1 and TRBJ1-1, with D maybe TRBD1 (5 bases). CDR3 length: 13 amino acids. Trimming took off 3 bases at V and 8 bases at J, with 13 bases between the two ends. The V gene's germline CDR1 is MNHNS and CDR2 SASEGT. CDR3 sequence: CASSDRMGQEAFF. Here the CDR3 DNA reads TGTGCCAGCAGTGATCGTATGGGGCAAGAAGCTTTCTTT.

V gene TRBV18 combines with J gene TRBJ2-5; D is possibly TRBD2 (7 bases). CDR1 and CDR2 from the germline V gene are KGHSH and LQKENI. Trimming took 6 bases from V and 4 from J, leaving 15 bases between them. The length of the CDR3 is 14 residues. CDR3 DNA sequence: TGTGCCAGCTCCCCAGGGGAGGGGCGAGAGACCCAGTACTTC. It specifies CASSPGEGRETQYF.

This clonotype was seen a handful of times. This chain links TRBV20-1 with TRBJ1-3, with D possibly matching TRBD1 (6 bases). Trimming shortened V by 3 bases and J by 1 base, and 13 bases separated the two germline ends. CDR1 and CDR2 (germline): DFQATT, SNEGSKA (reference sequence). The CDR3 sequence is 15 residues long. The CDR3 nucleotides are TGCAGTGCTAGTAGGCGGGGGCGTTCTGGAAACACCATATATTTT. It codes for CSASRRGRSGNTIYF.

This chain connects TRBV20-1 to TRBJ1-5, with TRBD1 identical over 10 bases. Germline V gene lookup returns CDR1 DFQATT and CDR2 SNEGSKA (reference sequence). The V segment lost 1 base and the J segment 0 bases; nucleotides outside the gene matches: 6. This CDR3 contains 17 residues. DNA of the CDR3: TGCAGTGCTAGAGTGGGGACAGGGGTCGGTAGCAATCAGCCCCAGCATTTT. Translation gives CSARVGTGVGSNQPQHF.

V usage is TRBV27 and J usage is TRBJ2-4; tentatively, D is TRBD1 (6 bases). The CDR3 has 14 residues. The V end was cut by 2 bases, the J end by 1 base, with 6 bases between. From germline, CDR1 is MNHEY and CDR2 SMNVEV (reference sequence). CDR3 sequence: CASSLQGAKNIQYF. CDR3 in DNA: TGTGCCAGCAGTTTACAGGGGGCCAAAAACATTCAGTACTTC.